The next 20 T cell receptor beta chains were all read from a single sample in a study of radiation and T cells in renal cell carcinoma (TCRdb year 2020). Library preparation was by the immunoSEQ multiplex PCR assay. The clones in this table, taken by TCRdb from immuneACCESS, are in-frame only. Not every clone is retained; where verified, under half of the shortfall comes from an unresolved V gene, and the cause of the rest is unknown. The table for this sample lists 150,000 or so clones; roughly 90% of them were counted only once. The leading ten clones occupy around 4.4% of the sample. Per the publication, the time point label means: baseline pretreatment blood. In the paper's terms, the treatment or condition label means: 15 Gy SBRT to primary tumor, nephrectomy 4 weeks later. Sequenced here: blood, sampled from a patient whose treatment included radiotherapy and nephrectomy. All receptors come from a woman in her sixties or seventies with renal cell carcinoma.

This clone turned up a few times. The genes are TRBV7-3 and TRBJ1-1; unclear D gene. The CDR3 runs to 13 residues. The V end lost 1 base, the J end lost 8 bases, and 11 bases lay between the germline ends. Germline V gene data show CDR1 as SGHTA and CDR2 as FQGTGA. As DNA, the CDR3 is TGTGCCAGCAGCTTAAGACTGAGCAGGGAAGCTTTCTTT. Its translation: CASSLRLSREAFF.

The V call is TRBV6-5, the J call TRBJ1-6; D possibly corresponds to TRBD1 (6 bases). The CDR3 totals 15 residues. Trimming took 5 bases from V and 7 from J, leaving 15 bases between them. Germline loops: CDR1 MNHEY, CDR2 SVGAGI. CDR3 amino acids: CASSPSTGRNSPLHF. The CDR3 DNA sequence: TGTGCCAGCAGTCCGAGCACAGGGAGAAATTCACCCCTCCACTTT.

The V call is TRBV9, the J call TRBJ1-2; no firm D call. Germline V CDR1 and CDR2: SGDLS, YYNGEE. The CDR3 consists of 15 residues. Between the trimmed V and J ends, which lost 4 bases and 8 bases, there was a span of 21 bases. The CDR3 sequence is CASSSPTRARAGYTF. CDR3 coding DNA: TGTGCCAGCAGCTCCCCGACACGGGCACGGGCGGGCTACACCTTC.

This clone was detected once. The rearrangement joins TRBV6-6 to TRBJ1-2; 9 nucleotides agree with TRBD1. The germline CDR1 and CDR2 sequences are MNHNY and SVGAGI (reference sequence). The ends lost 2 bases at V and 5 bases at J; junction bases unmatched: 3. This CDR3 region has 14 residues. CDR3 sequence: CASSYGTGLYGYTF. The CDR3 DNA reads TGTGCCAGCAGTTACGGGACAGGGCTGTATGGCTACACCTTC.

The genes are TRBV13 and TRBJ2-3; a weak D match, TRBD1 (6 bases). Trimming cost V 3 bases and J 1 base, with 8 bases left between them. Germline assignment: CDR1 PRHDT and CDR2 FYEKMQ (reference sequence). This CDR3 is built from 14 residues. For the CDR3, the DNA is TGTGCCAGCAGCTTCTGGACAGGCACAGATACGCAGTATTTT. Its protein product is CASSFWTGTDTQYF.

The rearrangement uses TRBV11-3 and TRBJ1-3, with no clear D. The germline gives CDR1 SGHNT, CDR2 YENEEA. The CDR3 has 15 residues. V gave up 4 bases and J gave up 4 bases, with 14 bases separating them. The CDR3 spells CASSSDPASGNTIYF. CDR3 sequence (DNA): TGTGCCAGCAGCTCGGACCCGGCGAGCGGAAACACCATATATTTT. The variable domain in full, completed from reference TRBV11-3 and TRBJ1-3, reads EAGVVQSPRYKIIEKKQPVAFWCNPISGHNTLYWYLQNLGQGPELLIRYENEEAVDDSQLPKDRFSAERLKGVDSTLKIQPAELGDSAVYLCASSSDPASGNTIYFGEGSWLTVV.

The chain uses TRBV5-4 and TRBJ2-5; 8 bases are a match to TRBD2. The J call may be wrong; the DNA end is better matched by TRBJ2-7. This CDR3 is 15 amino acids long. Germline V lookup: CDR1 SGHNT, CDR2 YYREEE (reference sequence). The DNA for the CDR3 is TGTGCCAGCAGCTCGCCGGGCGGGGGGTTTTACGAGCAGTACTTC. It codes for CASSSPGGGFYEQYF.

CDR3 in amino acids: CSALGRFWAGALETQYF. The CDR3 DNA sequence: TGCAGCGCCTTAGGGAGGTTTTGGGCAGGGGCCCTGGAGACCCAGTACTTC. The chain employs TRBV29-1 and TRBJ2-5; D is perhaps TRBD1 or TRBD2 (6 bases each). Germline V gene data show CDR1 as SQVTM and CDR2 as ANQGSEA. The CDR3 runs to 17 residues. Trimming removed 7 bases from V and 5 bases from J, with 29 bases in between.

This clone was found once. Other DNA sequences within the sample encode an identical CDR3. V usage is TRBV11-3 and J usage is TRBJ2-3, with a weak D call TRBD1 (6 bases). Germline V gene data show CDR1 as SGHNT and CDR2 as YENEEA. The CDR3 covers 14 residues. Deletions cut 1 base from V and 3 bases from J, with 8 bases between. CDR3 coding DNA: TGTGCCAGCAGCTTAGGCAGGGGAACAGATACGCAGTATTTT. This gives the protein CASSLGRGTDTQYF.

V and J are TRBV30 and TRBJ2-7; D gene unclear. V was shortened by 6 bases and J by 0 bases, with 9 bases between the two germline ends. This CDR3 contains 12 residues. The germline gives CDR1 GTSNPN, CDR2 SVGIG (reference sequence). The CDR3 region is CACAITSYEQYF. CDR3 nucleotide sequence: TGTGCCTGCGCAATTACCTCCTACGAGCAGTACTTC.

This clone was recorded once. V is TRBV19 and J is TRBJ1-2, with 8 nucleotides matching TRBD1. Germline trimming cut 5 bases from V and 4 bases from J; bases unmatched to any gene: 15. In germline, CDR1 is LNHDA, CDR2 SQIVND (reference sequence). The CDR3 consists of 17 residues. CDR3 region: CASSSRGTGGGGYGYTF. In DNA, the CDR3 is TGTGCCAGTAGTTCCCGCGGGACAGGCGGCGGTGGCTATGGCTACACCTTC.

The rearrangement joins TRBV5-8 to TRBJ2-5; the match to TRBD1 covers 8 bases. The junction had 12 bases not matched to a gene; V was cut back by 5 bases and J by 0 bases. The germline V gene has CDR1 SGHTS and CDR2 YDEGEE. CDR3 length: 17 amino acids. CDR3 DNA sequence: TGTGCCAGCAGTCATTTTCCCGGGACAGGTTACCAAGAGACCCAGTACTTC. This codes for CASSHFPGTGYQETQYF.

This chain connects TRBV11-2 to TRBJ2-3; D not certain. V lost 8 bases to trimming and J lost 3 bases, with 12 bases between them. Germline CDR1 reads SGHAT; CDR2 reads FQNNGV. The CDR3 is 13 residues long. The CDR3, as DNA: TGTGCCAGCCGCCAGTCACTAACAGATACGCAGTATTTT. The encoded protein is CASRQSLTDTQYF.

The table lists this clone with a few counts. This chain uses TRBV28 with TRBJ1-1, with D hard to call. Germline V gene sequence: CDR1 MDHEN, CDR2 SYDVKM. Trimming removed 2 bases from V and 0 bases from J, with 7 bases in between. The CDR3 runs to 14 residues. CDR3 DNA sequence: TGTGCCAGCAGTTTAAGCAAGATGAACACTGAAGCTTTCTTT. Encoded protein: CASSLSKMNTEAFF.

The CDR3 sequence is CASSSYRGSNTEAFF. CDR3 bases: TGTGCCAGCAGTTCCTACAGGGGTTCGAACACTGAAGCTTTCTTT. The chain joins TRBV7-9 to TRBJ1-1, with 7 positions matching TRBD1. Germline CDR1 is SEHNR and CDR2 is FQNEAQ (reference sequence). The ends lost 6 bases at V and 1 base at J; junction bases unmatched: 8. This CDR3 spans 15 amino acids.

The CDR3 region is CASTFTGSNTEAFF. DNA of the CDR3: TGTGCCAGCACCTTTACAGGGTCGAACACTGAAGCTTTCTTT. J is TRBJ1-1 and V is TRBV7-2; the D gene is possibly TRBD1 (6 bases). V was shortened by 7 bases and J by 1 base, with 13 bases between the two germline ends. Germline lookup yields CDR1 SGHTA and CDR2 FQGNSA. The CDR3 length is 14 residues.

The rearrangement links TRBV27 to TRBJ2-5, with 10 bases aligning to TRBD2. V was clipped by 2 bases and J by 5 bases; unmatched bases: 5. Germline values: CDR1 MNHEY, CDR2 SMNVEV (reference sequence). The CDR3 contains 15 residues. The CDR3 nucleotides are TGTGCCAGCAGTTTACTAGCGGGGGTGGGGGAGACCCAGTACTTC. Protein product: CASSLLAGVGETQYF.

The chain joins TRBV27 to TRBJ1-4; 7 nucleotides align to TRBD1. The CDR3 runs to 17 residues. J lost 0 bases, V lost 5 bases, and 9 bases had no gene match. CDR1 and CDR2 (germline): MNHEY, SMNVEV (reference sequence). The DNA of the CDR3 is TGTGCCAGCAGTCCCCGGGACAGACACGCAACTAATGAAAAACTGTTTTTT. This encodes CASSPRDRHATNEKLFF.

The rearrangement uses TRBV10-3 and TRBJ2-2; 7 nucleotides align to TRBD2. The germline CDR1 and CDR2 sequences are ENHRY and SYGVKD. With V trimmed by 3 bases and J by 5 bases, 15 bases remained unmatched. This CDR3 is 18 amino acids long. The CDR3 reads CAISDPAVGGEGTGELFF. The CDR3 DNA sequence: TGTGCCATCAGTGACCCGGCCGTTGGGGGGGAAGGTACCGGGGAGCTGTTTTTT.

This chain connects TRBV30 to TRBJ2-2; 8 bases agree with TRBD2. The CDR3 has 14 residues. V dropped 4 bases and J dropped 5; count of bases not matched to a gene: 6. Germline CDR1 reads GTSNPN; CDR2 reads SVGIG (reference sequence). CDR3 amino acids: CAWNSGGLTGELFF. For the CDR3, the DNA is TGTGCCTGGAACTCGGGGGGGTTAACCGGGGAGCTGTTTTTT.